These 17 T cell receptor beta chains originate from one sample sequenced in a study of T cell responses to AZD1222 COVID-19 vaccine. Produced via immunoSEQ multiplex PCR; TCRdb's table is partial and in-frame only. The profile shows 110,000 or so clones, 70% to 90% of them singletons. Sequencing used peripheral blood, obtained on day 0 of AZD1222 vaccination. Receptor source: an adult in good health.

The CDR3 region is CASSRAGGLTYEQYF. The CDR3 bases are TGTGCCAGCAGCCGAGCAGGGGGGTTAACCTACGAGCAGTACTTC. The gene calls are TRBV9 and TRBJ2-7; perhaps TRBD1 as D (7 bases). The germline CDR1 and CDR2 sequences are SGDLS and YYNGEE. The CDR3 is 15 amino acids. Trimming shortened V by 4 bases and J by 2 bases, and 16 bases separated the two germline ends.

The chain combines TRBV9 with TRBJ2-1; 12 bases are a match to TRBD2. Germline CDR1 is SGDLS and CDR2 is YYNGEE. The CDR3 length is 16 residues. V trimming: 3 bases; J trimming: 3 bases; junction bases outside the gene matches: 4. The CDR3 reads CASSEASGRGYNEQFF. CDR3 nucleotides: TGTGCCAGCAGCGAGGCTAGCGGGAGGGGCTACAATGAGCAGTTCTTC. Combining the CDR3 with reference TRBV9 and TRBJ2-1 gives the whole variable domain DSGVTQTPKHLITATGQRVTLRCSPRSGDLSVYWYQQSLDQGLQFLIQYYNGEERAKGNILERFSAQQFPDLHSELNLSSLELGDSALYFCASSEASGRGYNEQFFGPGTRLTVL.

This chain joins TRBV27 and TRBJ2-7; D perhaps matches TRBD2 (5 bases). The CDR3 covers 14 residues. The germline V and J ends were trimmed by 3 bases and 1 base, with 10 bases remaining between them. Germline V CDR1 and CDR2: MNHEY, SMNVEV (reference sequence). CDR3 coding DNA: TGTGCCAGCAGTTTGAGGGCAGCGTCCTACGAGCAGTACTTC. It yields the protein CASSLRAASYEQYF.

The gene calls are TRBV28 and TRBJ1-2; no firm D call. V shed 8 bases and J shed 5 bases, with 6 bases lying between them. CDR3 length: 10 residues. Germline V CDR1 and CDR2: MDHEN, SYDVKM. Here the CDR3 DNA reads TGTGCCAGCGGTCAGTATGGCTACACCTTC. This translates into CASGQYGYTF.

The chain is built from TRBV24-1 and TRBJ2-1; D gene ambiguous. The CDR3 runs 17 residues. V was trimmed by 2 bases and J by 0 bases, leaving 13 bases between them. Germline V gene lookup returns CDR1 KGHDR and CDR2 SFDVKD. CDR3 in DNA: TGTGCCACCAGTGATTCTCTCGCGGCAAACTCCTACAATGAGCAGTTCTTC. Amino acids: CATSDSLAANSYNEQFF.

This rearrangement joins TRBV29-1 to TRBJ2-1; TRBD2 is a possible D gene (6 bases). CDR3 length: 15 amino acids. The germline V and J ends were trimmed by 4 bases and 5 bases, with 18 bases remaining between them. Germline V CDR1 and CDR2: SQVTM, ANQGSEA. The CDR3 protein is CSVAHSSGENNEQFF. CDR3 sequence (DNA): TGCAGCGTTGCACACTCCTCGGGGGAGAACAATGAGCAGTTCTTC.

V gene TRBV4-2 combines with J gene TRBJ2-7; D is unresolved. The CDR3 loop spans 14 amino acids. Per the germline V gene, CDR1 is LGHNA and CDR2 is YNFKEQ. Trimming took 0 bases from V and 0 from J, leaving 6 bases between them. The CDR3 reads CASSQDGISYEQYF. The CDR3 nucleotides read TGTGCCAGCAGCCAAGATGGGATCTCCTACGAGCAGTACTTC.

CDR3 sequence: CASSSPIGPKPYEQYF. CDR3 coding DNA: TGTGCCAGCAGCTCCCCGATTGGGCCAAAACCCTACGAGCAGTACTTC. This chain connects TRBV11-1 to TRBJ2-7; D is undetermined. Germline CDR1 is SGHAT and CDR2 is FQDESV (reference sequence). This CDR3 has 16 residues. V was cut by 4 bases and J by 2 bases, with 18 bases left in between.

V usage is TRBV19 and J usage is TRBJ2-5; D possibly uses TRBD1 or TRBD2 (6 bases each). The germline V gene encodes CDR1 LNHDA and CDR2 SQIVND (reference sequence). Trimming shortened V by 7 bases and J by 5 bases, and 17 bases separated the two germline ends. This CDR3 spans 14 amino acids. The CDR3 region is CASMGGAFLETQYF. The CDR3 DNA reads as TGTGCCAGTATGGGGGGCGCTTTCCTCGAGACCCAGTACTTC. The full variable domain, completed using reference TRBV19 and TRBJ2-5, is DGGITQSPKYLFRKEGQNVTLSCEQNLNHDAMYWYRQDPGQGLRLIYYSQIVNDFQKGDIAEGYSVSREKKESFPLTVTSAQKNPTAFYLCASMGGAFLETQYFGPGTRLLVL.

V gene TRBV7-6 combines with J gene TRBJ2-5; D ambiguous. CDR1 and CDR2 (germline): SGHVS, FNYEAQ. The CDR3 totals 11 residues. Trimming pared 5 bases from V and 2 bases from J, leaving 3 bases between. CDR3 loop: CASSVQETQYF. In nucleotides, the CDR3 is TGTGCCAGCAGCGTGCAAGAGACCCAGTACTTC.

The chain is built from TRBV1 and TRBJ2-7. TRBV1 is a pseudogene locus. The CDR3 consists of 11 residues. CDR3 protein: CTSSQVHEQYF. For the CDR3, the DNA is TGCACCAGCAGCCAAGTCCACGAGCAGTACTTC.

The rearrangement uses TRBV5-1 and TRBJ2-7, with unresolved D. Germline CDR1 reads SGHRS; CDR2 reads YFSETQ. V was clipped by 1 base and J by 0 bases, with 11 bases between them. This CDR3 region has 15 residues. CDR3 bases: TGCGCCAGCAGCTTGTTGGGTTTGAGCTCCTACGAGCAGTACTTC. Protein sequence: CASSLLGLSSYEQYF.

The V and J genes are TRBV9 and TRBJ1-4, with 8 bases identical to TRBD1. Germline assignment: CDR1 SGDLS and CDR2 YYNGEE. V dropped 3 bases and J dropped 7; count of bases not matched to a gene: 8. This CDR3 spans 15 amino acids. The CDR3 region is CASSASQGAGEKLFF. CDR3 in DNA: TGTGCCAGCAGCGCGTCCCAGGGGGCGGGTGAAAAACTGTTTTTT.

This sequence joins TRBV7-8 and TRBJ2-5; maybe TRBD2 (5 bases). This CDR3 is built from 13 residues. From germline, CDR1 is SGHVS and CDR2 FQNEAQ. V shed 5 bases and J shed 0 bases, with 7 bases lying between them. CDR3 in amino acids: CASSIGNQETQYF. The CDR3 bases are TGTGCCAGCAGCATCGGGAACCAAGAGACCCAGTACTTC.

J is TRBJ1-6 and V is TRBV28; maybe TRBD1 (5 bases). Germline V gives CDR1 MDHEN, CDR2 SYDVKM. The V and J ends lost 4 bases and 0 bases respectively, with 7 bases between them. CDR3 length equals 15 residues. CDR3 amino acids: CASSSGHSYNSPLHF. Here the CDR3 DNA reads TGTGCCAGCAGTTCGGGGCACTCCTATAATTCACCCCTCCACTTT.

The CDR3 sequence is CATSSGRGTNEKLFF. CDR3 coding DNA: TGTGCCACCAGCAGCGGGAGGGGGACTAATGAAAAACTGTTTTTT. The V gene is TRBV15, the J gene TRBJ1-4; perhaps TRBD1 as D (6 bases). Germline V gene sequence: CDR1 LNHNV, CDR2 YYDKDF (reference sequence). Deletions cut 3 bases from V and 2 bases from J, with 10 bases between. This CDR3 region has 15 residues.

The rearrangement joins TRBV2 to TRBJ2-7; 7 bases are a match to TRBD2. V trimming: 3 bases; J trimming: 4 bases; junction bases outside the gene matches: 9. The CDR3 totals 15 residues. Germline CDR1 is SNHLY and CDR2 is FYNNEI. The CDR3 loop reads CASSDMAGVGYEQYF. The CDR3, as DNA: TGTGCCAGCAGTGACATGGCGGGAGTCGGGTACGAGCAGTACTTC.